This T cell receptor beta chain is drawn from a study of blood T cells in healthy people across ages. The authors ran a second PCR of about 6 to 11 cycles using a sample-barcoded 5' primer and a J-beta primer mix. Using its own MiXCR run on the 5' RACE reads, TCRdb lists one record per CDR3 protein. The sample has about 1.7 million distinct CDR3 sequences; 25% to 30% are singletons. Ranging in age from about 6 to 95, the donors were healthy Caucasian individuals from Russia. With each sample, at least 5.5 micrograms of total RNA were extracted. The CDR3 sequence is 14 residues long. CDR1 and CDR2 from the germline V gene are LGHNA and YNFKEQ. V trimming: 3 bases; J trimming: 3 bases; junction bases outside the gene matches: 4.

The sequenced sample consisted of blood. This sequence was found in a woman younger than 45 in good health. The chain links TRBV4-2 to TRBJ2-5, with 7 bases that match TRBD1. The CDR3 loop reads CASSHIDREETQYF. The CDR3 nucleotides read TGTGCCAGCAGCCACATCGACAGGGAAGAGACCCAGTACTTC.